Listed below are T cell receptor beta chains from one sample, sequenced in a study of cytotoxic CD8 clonotypes in ibrutinib-treated CLL. Assay used: immunoSEQ multiplex PCR; TCRdb lists only in-frame clones, some missing. The data show approximately 100,000 clones, approximately 58% seen once. This sample comprised PBMCs, obtained after 24 months of ibrutinib treatment. Source of these receptors: a human donor with chronic lymphocytic leukemia. Each CDR3 is given with its conserved first and last residue. The D gene is left open where the match is weak. Clone size is not always given. Where it is, it says once, few, many or a class for expanded clones.

length	V	D	J	size	DNA	CDR3
14	TRBV5-8	TRBD1	TRBJ2-2	once	TGTGCCAGCAACCGACAGGGGCTTACCGGGGAGCTGTTTTTT	CASNRQGLTGELFF
13	TRBV6-5	TRBD1	TRBJ2-5	few	TGTGCCAGCAGCCGGGACAGGCAAGAGACCCAGTACTTC	CASSRDRQETQYF
16	TRBV30	NA	TRBJ2-1	NA	TGTGCCTGGAGTGTATTAAAGGGTCTCTCCTACAATGAGCAGTTCTTC	CAWSVLKGLSYNEQFF
16	TRBV4-2	NA	TRBJ2-5	NA	TGTGCCAGCAGCCAAGCCGGGGAGTTAGCGAGGGAGACCCAGTACTTC	CASSQAGELARETQYF
15	TRBV4-3	TRBD2	TRBJ2-3	NA	TGCGCCAGCGCCCTGGGACTAGTGGGCCCAGATACGCAGTATTTT	CASALGLVGPDTQYF
13	TRBV2	NA	TRBJ2-7	NA	TGTGCCAGCAGTGGAAACAGGGATTACGAGCAGTACTTC	CASSGNRDYEQYF
14	TRBV28	NA	TRBJ1-6	many	TGTGCCAGCAGTTTACGTGGAGCCGGGACCCCGCTCCACTTT	CASSLRGAGTPLHF
11	TRBV25-1	NA	TRBJ1-1	NA	TGTGCCAGCAGGGGAGACCGTGAAGCTTTCTTT	CASRGDREAFF
11	TRBV29-1	NA	TRBJ2-1	NA	TGCAGCGTTGAACCCAGCAATGAGCAGTTCTTC	CSVEPSNEQFF
15	TRBV29-1	NA	TRBJ1-4	once	TGCAGCGCACGTCTCGGAGGGGTATCTAATGAAAAACTGTTTTTT	CSARLGGVSNEKLFF
13	TRBV15	TRBD1	TRBJ2-7	NA	TGTGCCACCAGCAGGACAGGGGCGTACGAGCAGTACTTC	CATSRTGAYEQYF
12	TRBV7-2	NA	TRBJ2-1	few	TGTGCCAGCAGCTTAAGTTGGGGTGAGCAGTTCTTC	CASSLSWGEQFF
15	TRBV5-1	NA	TRBJ2-7	few	TGCGCCAGCAGCGCCCTCGGTGCCCTAGGCGACGAGCAGTACTTC	CASSALGALGDEQYF
17	TRBV25-1	NA	TRBJ1-2	NA	TGTGCCAGCAGTGGTCAATCGGGGGCGCAGACTAACTATGGCTACACCTTC	CASSGQSGAQTNYGYTF
13	TRBV6-6	NA	TRBJ2-7	many	TGTGCCAGCAGTAACAGGGAGCCCTACGAGCAGTACTTC	CASSNREPYEQYF
16	TRBV5-3	NA	TRBJ2-3	NA	TGTGCCAGAAGCCCACGGAGGCCTCTGAGCACAGATACGCAGTATTTT	CARSPRRPLSTDTQYF
16	TRBV30	TRBD1	TRBJ1-2	once	TGTGCCTGGAGTGTATGGGGTCAGGGGGATAACTATGGCTACACCTTC	CAWSVWGQGDNYGYTF
13	TRBV5-1	NA	TRBJ2-7	NA	TGCGCCAGCAGCTTGGGAGGGACCTACGAGCAGTACTTC	CASSLGGTYEQYF
17	TRBV5-4	TRBD1	TRBJ1-6	NA	TGTGCCAGCAGCACTGGGGGGACAGGCGACTATAATTCACCCCTCCACTTT	CASSTGGTGDYNSPLHF
11	TRBV4-2	NA	TRBJ1-2	once	TGTGCCAGCAGGTCCAGGGATGGCTACACCTTC	CASRSRDGYTF
13	TRBV28	NA	TRBJ2-1	NA	TGTGCCAGCAGTGGCATGGGGTCCAATGAGCAGTTCTTC	CASSGMGSNEQFF
13	TRBV9	NA	TRBJ2-5	few	TGTGCCAGCAGCGTACAAAAACAAGAGACCCAGTACTTC	CASSVQKQETQYF
13	TRBV5-4	TRBD1	TRBJ2-7	NA	TGTGCCAGCAGAGAGGGGACAGCCTACGAGCAGTACTTC	CASREGTAYEQYF
14	TRBV27	TRBD1	TRBJ1-1	few	TGTGCCAGCAGTAACAGGGGTAGATACACTGAAGCTTTCTTT	CASSNRGRYTEAFF
14	TRBV2	NA	TRBJ1-1	NA	TGTGCCAGCAGTGAACGGCAGTCAAGGACTGAAGCTTTCTTT	CASSERQSRTEAFF
13	TRBV5-6	NA	TRBJ2-7	few	TGTGCCAGCTTTGAACAGGGCCTCTACGAGCAGTACTTC	CASFEQGLYEQYF
15	TRBV11-1	TRBD2	TRBJ2-7	few	TGTGCCAGCAGCTTAGCAGCGGGGGGAACCTACGAGCAGTACTTC	CASSLAAGGTYEQYF
14	TRBV5-6	NA	TRBJ1-6	NA	TGTGCCAGCAGCTTGGACAATAACGGTTCACCCCTCCACTTT	CASSLDNNGSPLHF
16	TRBV5-1	TRBD1	TRBJ1-2	once	TGCGCCAGCAGCACGGGACAGGGAGGCTTTAACTATGGCTACACCTTC	CASSTGQGGFNYGYTF
13	TRBV10-3	NA	TRBJ2-7	NA	TGTGCCATCAGTGTAACAGGGACCTACGAGCAGTACTTC	CAISVTGTYEQYF
16	TRBV30	TRBD1	TRBJ1-5	once	TGTGCCTGGAGTGGAGGGACAGGGTTGGGCAATCAGCCCCAGCATTTT	CAWSGGTGLGNQPQHF
12	TRBV6-5	NA	TRBJ2-4	NA	TGTGCCAGCAGCGGGACACTCAACATTCAGTACTTC	CASSGTLNIQYF
16	TRBV15	TRBD1	TRBJ1-4	few	TGTGCCACCAGCAGAGGCTCCGGGACAGTAAATGAAAAACTGTTTTTT	CATSRGSGTVNEKLFF
15	TRBV6-5	TRBD1	TRBJ1-6	once	TGTGCCAGCAGTCGCCTAACAGGGGACGGTTCACCCCTCCACTTT	CASSRLTGDGSPLHF
11	TRBV10-3	NA	TRBJ2-7	NA	TGTGCCACCGGGGATTTTTACGAGCAGTACTTC	CATGDFYEQYF
15	TRBV19	NA	TRBJ1-2	NA	TGTGCCAGTAGTGTTCCCTCGCCAGGGACTCATGGCTACACCTTC	CASSVPSPGTHGYTF
11	TRBV20-1	NA	TRBJ1-1	NA	TGCAGTGCTAGAGATCACACTGAAGCTTTCTTT	CSARDHTEAFF
14	TRBV7-3	NA	TRBJ2-2	NA	TGTGCCAGCAGCCGCGACAGCTCCACCGGGGAGCTGTTTTTT	CASSRDSSTGELFF
14	TRBV27	TRBD2	TRBJ2-7	many	TGTGCCAGCAGTTTGCCGACTAGCGGCTACGAGCAGTACTTC	CASSLPTSGYEQYF
17	TRBV5-1	NA	TRBJ2-7	NA	TGCGCCAGCAGACCCCTTGCCGGGACACCCCTCGACTACGAGCAGTACTTC	CASRPLAGTPLDYEQYF
13	TRBV15	TRBD1	TRBJ1-1	NA	TGTGCCACCAGCAGGCGGGACAGGGACGAAGCTTTCTTT	CATSRRDRDEAFF